A selection of T cell receptor beta chains follows, all from one sample in a study of T cell repertoires in cytomegalovirus infection. TCRdb re-analysed the reads in MiXCR, keeping a single row per CDR3 protein. The sample has around 99,000 distinct CDR3 sequences; around 28% are singletons. These receptors lack a known antigen. The sample consisted of CD8+ T cells from cultured PBMCs, taken from culture after CMV antigen stimulation. These receptors were obtained from a human donor in good health (CMV status not recorded). Some clones in this sample may be carry-over from other donors' samples. CDR3s include the opening cysteine and the closing phenylalanine or tryptophan. Fields, in order: J gene, D gene, V gene, CDR3 protein. The D gene is left open where the match is weak.

J gene: TRBJ2-7
D gene: TRBD2
V gene: TRBV19
CDR3 protein: CASSTGGFSYEQYF

J gene: TRBJ1-1
D gene: .
V gene: TRBV6-6
CDR3 protein: CASRYGNTEAFF

J gene: TRBJ1-3
D gene: TRBD1
V gene: TRBV15
CDR3 protein: CATNTDRGGGNTIYF

J gene: TRBJ2-6
D gene: .
V gene: TRBV2
CDR3 protein: CASSVRGSGANVLTF

J gene: TRBJ2-5
D gene: TRBD2
V gene: TRBV4-1
CDR3 protein: CASSPGLAGRETQYF

J gene: TRBJ1-5
D gene: .
V gene: TRBV19
CDR3 protein: CASSIFGYGNQPQHF

J gene: TRBJ1-4
D gene: .
V gene: TRBV7-9
CDR3 protein: CASSPPRTDEKLFF

J gene: TRBJ1-5
D gene: .
V gene: TRBV14
CDR3 protein: CASSQGGVQHQHF

J gene: TRBJ2-5
D gene: .
V gene: TRBV7-9
CDR3 protein: CASSLTGLQYQETQYF

J gene: TRBJ1-1
D gene: .
V gene: TRBV28
CDR3 protein: CATDRWGGVNTEAFF

J gene: TRBJ1-1
D gene: .
V gene: TRBV10-3
CDR3 protein: CATQQSRSTEAFF

J gene: TRBJ1-2
D gene: .
V gene: TRBV12-3/TRBV12-4
CDR3 protein: CASSSGLGDGQGYTF

J gene: TRBJ2-2
D gene: .
V gene: TRBV7-9
CDR3 protein: CAIPGRNTGELFF

J gene: TRBJ2-7
D gene: TRBD1
V gene: TRBV7-2
CDR3 protein: CASSLGDRRFYEQYF

J gene: TRBJ2-7
D gene: .
V gene: TRBV5-4
CDR3 protein: CASSLRGTYEQYF

J gene: TRBJ1-1
D gene: .
V gene: TRBV11-3
CDR3 protein: CASSVRTWTEAFF

J gene: TRBJ2-2
D gene: .
V gene: TRBV5-5
CDR3 protein: CASSLAEEELFF

J gene: TRBJ1-5
D gene: TRBD1
V gene: TRBV7-8
CDR3 protein: CASSHGTANQPQHF

J gene: TRBJ1-1
D gene: .
V gene: TRBV6-2/TRBV6-3
CDR3 protein: CASRDHDRTNVMNTEAFF

J gene: TRBJ2-4
D gene: TRBD1
V gene: TRBV7-9
CDR3 protein: CASSSGTENIQYF

J gene: TRBJ2-3
D gene: .
V gene: TRBV20-1
CDR3 protein: CSASQDGDNTDTQYF

J gene: TRBJ1-2
D gene: .
V gene: TRBV12-3/TRBV12-4
CDR3 protein: CASSYEGISYGYTF